This TCR beta chain derives from a study of type 1 regulatory T cells. About the research overall: This in vitro CD4 product, T-allo10, is enriched for Tr1 cells and alloantigen-specific. Overall study results and limits: Type 1 regulatory T cells had a more restricted TCR repertoire than non-type 1 regulatory T cells.

This clonotype has just a few counts. Its target is unknown. CDR1 and CDR2 from the germline V gene are SEHNR and FQNEAQ (reference sequence). Trimming took 3 bases from V and 5 from J, leaving 13 bases between them. This CDR3 comprises 14 residues. TCRdb reprocessed the reads with MiXCR, giving one entry per CDR3 protein. The sample lists 65,000 to 80,000 distinct CDR3 sequences; 20% were seen once. V is TRBV7-9 and J is TRBJ2-5, with a possible D match to TRBD2 (6 bases). The TCR was taken from a human donor in good health. The sample comprised cultured type 1 regulatory T (Tr1) cells, either the whole culture or a sorted fraction (not recorded which). CDR3 coding DNA: TGTGCCAGCAGCTTCCGGGAGTCCGGGGAGACCCAGTACTTC. Translation gives CASSFRESGETQYF.